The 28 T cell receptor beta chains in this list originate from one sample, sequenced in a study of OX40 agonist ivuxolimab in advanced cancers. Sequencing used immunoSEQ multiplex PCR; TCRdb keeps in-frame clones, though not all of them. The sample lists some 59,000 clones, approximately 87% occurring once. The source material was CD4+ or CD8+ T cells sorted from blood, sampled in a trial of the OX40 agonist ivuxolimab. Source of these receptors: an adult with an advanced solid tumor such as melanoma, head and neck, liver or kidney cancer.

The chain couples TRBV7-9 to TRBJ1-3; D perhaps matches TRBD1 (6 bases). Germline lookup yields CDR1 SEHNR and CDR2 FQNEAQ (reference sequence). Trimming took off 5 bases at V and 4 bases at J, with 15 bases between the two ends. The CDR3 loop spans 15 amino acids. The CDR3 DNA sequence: TGTGCCAGCAGCAAAGCCGGGACACCCGGAAACACCATATATTTT. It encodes CASSKAGTPGNTIYF. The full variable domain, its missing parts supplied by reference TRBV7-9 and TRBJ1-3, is DTGVSQNPRHKITKRGQNVTFRCDPISEHNRLYWYRQTLGQGPEFLTYFQNEAQLEKSRLLSDRFSAERPKGSFSTLEIQRTEQGDSAMYLCASSKAGTPGNTIYFGEGSWLTVV.

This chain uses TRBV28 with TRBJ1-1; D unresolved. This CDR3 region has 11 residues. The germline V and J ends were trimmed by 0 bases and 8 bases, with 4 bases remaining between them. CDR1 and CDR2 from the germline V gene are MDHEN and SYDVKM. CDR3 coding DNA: TGTGCCAGCAGTTTATGGGAGGAAGCTTTCTTT. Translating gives CASSLWEEAFF.

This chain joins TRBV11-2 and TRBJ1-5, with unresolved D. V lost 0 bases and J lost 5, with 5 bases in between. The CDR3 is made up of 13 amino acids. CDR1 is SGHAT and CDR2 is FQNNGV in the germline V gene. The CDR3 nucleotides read TGTGCCAGCAGCTTAGAGCCCGATCAGCCCCAGCATTTT. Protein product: CASSLEPDQPQHF.

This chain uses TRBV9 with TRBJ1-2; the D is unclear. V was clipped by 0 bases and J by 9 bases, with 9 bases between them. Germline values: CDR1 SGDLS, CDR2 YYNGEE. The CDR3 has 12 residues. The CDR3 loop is CASSVGVTSYTF. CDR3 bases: TGTGCCAGCAGCGTAGGGGTCACGAGCTACACCTTC. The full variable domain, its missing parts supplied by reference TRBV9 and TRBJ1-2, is DSGVTQTPKHLITATGQRVTLRCSPRSGDLSVYWYQQSLDQGLQFLIQYYNGEERAKGNILERFSAQQFPDLHSELNLSSLELGDSALYFCASSVGVTSYTFGSGTRLTVV.

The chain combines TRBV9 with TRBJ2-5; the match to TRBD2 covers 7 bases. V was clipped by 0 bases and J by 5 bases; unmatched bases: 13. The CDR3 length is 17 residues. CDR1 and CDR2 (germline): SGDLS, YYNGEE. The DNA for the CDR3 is TGTGCCAGCAGCGTAGAGGGAAGCGGGGCGGCGGGGGAGACCCAGTACTTC. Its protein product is CASSVEGSGAAGETQYF.

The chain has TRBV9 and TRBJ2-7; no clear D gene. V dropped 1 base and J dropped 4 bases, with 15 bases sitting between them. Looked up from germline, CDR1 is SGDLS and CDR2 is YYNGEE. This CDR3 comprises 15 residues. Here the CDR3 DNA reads TGTGCCAGCAGCGTAAATCCCGACGGGCCATACGAGCAGTACTTC. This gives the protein CASSVNPDGPYEQYF.

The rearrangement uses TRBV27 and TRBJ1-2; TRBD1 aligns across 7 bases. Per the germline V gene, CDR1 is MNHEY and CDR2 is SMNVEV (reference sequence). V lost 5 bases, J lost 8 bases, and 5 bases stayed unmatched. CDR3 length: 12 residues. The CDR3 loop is CASSPTGLGYTF. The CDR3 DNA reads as TGTGCCAGCAGTCCGACAGGGCTGGGCTACACCTTC.

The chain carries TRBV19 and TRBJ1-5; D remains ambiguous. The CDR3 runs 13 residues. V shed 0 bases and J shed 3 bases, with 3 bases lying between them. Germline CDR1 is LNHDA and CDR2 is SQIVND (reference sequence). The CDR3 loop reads CASSIEPNQPQHF. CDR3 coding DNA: TGTGCCAGTAGTATAGAACCCAATCAGCCCCAGCATTTT.

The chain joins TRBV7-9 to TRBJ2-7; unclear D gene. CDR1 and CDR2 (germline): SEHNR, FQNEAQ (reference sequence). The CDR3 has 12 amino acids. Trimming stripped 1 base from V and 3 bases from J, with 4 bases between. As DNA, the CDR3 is TGTGCCAGCAGCTTAGTCGGCTACGAGCAGTACTTC. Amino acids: CASSLVGYEQYF.

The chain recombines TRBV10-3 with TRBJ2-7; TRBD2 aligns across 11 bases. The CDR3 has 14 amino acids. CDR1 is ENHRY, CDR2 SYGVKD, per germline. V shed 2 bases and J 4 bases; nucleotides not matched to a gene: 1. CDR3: CAISETSGSYEQYF. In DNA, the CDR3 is TGTGCCATCAGTGAGACTAGCGGGAGTTACGAGCAGTACTTC.

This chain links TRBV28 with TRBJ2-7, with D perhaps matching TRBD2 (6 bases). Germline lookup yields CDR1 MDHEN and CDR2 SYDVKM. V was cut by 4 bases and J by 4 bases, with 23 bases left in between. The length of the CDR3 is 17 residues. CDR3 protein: CASSWRVRGRGLYEQYF. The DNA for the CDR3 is TGTGCCAGCAGTTGGAGGGTCAGAGGGCGGGGCCTTTACGAGCAGTACTTC. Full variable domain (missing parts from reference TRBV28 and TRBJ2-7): DVKVTQSSRYLVKRTGEKVFLECVQDMDHENMFWYRQDPGLGLRLIYFSYDVKMKEKGDIPEGYSVSREKKERFSLILESASTNQTSMYLCASSWRVRGRGLYEQYFGPGTRLTVT.

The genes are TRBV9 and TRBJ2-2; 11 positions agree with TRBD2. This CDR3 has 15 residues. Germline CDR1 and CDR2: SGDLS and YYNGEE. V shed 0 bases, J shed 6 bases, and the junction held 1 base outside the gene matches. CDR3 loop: CASSVELAGAGELFF. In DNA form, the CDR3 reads TGTGCCAGCAGCGTAGAACTAGCGGGAGCCGGGGAGCTGTTTTTT.

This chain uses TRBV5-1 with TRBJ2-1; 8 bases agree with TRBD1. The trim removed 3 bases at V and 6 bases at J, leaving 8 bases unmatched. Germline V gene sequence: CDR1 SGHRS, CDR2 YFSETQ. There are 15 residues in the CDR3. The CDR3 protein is CASSSGQGVGNEQFF. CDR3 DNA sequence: TGCGCCAGCAGCTCTGGACAGGGAGTTGGCAATGAGCAGTTCTTC.

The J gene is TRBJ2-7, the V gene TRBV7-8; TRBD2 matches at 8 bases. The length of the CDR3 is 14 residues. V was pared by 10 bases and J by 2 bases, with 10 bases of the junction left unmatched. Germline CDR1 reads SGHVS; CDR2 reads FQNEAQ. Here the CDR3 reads CATAPTGGAYEQYF. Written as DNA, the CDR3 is TGTGCCACCGCCCCTACCGGGGGGGCCTACGAGCAGTACTTC.

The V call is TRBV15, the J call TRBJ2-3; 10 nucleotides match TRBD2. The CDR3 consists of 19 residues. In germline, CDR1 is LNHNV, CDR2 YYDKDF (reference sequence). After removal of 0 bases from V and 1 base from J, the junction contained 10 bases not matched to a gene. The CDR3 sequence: CATSRDPPKLAGGTDTQYF. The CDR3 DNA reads TGTGCCACCAGCAGAGATCCGCCTAAGCTAGCGGGGGGCACAGATACGCAGTATTTT.

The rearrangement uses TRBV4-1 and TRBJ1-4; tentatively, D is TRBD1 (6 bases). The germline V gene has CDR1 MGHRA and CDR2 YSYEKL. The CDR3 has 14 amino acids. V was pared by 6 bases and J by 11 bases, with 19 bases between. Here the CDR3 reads CASRFAGDNGKLFF. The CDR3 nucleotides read TGCGCCAGCAGGTTTGCAGGGGATAATGGGAAACTGTTTTTT.

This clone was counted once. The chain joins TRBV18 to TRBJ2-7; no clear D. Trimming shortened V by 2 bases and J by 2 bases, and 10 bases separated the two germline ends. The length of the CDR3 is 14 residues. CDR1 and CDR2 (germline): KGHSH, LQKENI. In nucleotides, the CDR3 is TGTGCCAGCTCACCAGAAAGCGACGCCTACGAGCAGTACTTC. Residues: CASSPESDAYEQYF.

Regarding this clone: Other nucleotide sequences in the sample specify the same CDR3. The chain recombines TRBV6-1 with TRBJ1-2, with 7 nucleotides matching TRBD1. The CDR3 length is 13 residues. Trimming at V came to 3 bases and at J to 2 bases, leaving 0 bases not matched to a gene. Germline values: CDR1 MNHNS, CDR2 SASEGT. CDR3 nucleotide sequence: TGTGCCAGCAGTGAGGGACAGAACTATGGCTACACCTTC. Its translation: CASSEGQNYGYTF.

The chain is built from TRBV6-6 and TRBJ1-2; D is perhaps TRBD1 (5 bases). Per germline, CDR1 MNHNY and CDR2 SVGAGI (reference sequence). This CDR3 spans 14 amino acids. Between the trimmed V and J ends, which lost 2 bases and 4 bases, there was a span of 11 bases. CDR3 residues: CASSYGSGGYGYTF. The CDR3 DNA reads TGTGCCAGCAGTTACGGGTCCGGGGGCTATGGCTACACCTTC.

DNA for the CDR3: TGTGCCAGCAGCTTAGGGGGACAGGGAATCTACGAGCAGTACTTC. It specifies CASSLGGQGIYEQYF. The genes are TRBV7-9 and TRBJ2-7; 9 bases match TRBD1. The CDR3 consists of 15 residues. V lost 1 base and J lost 3; bases outside the gene matches: 4. Germline CDR1 is SEHNR and CDR2 is FQNEAQ (reference sequence).

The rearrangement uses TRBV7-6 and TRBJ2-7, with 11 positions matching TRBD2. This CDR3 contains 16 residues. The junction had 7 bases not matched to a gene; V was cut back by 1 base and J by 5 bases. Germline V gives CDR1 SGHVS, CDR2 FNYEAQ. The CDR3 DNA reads TGTGCCAGCAGCTTAGTTAGCGGGAGGGCCGGGGACGAGCAGTACTTC. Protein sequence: CASSLVSGRAGDEQYF.

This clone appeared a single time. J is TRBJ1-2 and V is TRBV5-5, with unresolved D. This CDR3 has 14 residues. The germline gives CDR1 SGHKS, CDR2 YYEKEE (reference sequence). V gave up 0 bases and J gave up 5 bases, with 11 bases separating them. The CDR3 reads CASSLGPTRYGYTF. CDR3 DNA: TGTGCCAGCAGCTTGGGGCCTACTAGATATGGCTACACCTTC.

CDR3 in amino acids: CASSAEPRGSPLHF. CDR3 bases: TGTGCCAGCAGTGCGGAGCCACGGGGTTCACCCCTCCACTTT. The chain is built from TRBV25-1 and TRBJ1-6, with D uncertain. Trimming stripped 4 bases from V and 9 bases from J, with 13 bases between. Germline-derived CDR1 and CDR2 are MGHDK and SYGVNS. The CDR3 has 14 residues.

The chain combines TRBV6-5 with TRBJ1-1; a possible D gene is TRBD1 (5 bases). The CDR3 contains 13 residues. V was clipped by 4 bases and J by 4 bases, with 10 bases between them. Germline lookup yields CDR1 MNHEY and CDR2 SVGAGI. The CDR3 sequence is CASSSGVGTEAFF. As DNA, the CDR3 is TGTGCCAGCAGTTCGGGGGTGGGCACTGAAGCTTTCTTT.

The CDR3 here is CASSRANAGEQYF. The CDR3, as DNA: TGTGCCAGCAGTCGGGCGAACGCGGGCGAGCAGTACTTC. This chain joins TRBV2 and TRBJ2-7, with a possible D match to TRBD2 (5 bases). There are 13 residues in the CDR3. Trimming took off 5 bases at V and 6 bases at J, with 14 bases between the two ends. Per the germline V gene, CDR1 is SNHLY and CDR2 is FYNNEI.

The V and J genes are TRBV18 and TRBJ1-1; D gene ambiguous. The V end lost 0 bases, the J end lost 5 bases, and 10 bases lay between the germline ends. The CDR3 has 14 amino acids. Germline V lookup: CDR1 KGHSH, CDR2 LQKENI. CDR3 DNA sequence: TGTGCCAGCTCACCACCCCGACCGACGACTGAAGCTTTCTTT. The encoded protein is CASSPPRPTTEAFF. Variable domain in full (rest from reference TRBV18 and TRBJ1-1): NAGVMQNPRHLVRRRGQEARLRCSPMKGHSHVYWYRQLPEEGLKFMVYLQKENIIDESGMPKERFSAEFPKEGPSILRIQQVVRGDSAAYFCASSPPRPTTEAFFGQGTRLTVV.

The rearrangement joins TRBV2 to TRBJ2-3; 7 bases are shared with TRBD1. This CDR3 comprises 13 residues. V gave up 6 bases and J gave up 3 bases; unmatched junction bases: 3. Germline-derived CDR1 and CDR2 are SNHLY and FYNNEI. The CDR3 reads CASSPDRTDTQYF. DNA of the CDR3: TGTGCCAGCAGCCCGGACAGGACAGATACGCAGTATTTT.

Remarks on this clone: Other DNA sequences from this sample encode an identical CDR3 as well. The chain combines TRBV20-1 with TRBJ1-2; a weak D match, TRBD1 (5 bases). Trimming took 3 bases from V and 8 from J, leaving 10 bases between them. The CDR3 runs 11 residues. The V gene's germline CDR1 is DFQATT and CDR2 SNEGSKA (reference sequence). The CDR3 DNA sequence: TGCAGTGCTAGGGCTGAGGGGGGCTACACCTTC. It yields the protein CSARAEGGYTF.